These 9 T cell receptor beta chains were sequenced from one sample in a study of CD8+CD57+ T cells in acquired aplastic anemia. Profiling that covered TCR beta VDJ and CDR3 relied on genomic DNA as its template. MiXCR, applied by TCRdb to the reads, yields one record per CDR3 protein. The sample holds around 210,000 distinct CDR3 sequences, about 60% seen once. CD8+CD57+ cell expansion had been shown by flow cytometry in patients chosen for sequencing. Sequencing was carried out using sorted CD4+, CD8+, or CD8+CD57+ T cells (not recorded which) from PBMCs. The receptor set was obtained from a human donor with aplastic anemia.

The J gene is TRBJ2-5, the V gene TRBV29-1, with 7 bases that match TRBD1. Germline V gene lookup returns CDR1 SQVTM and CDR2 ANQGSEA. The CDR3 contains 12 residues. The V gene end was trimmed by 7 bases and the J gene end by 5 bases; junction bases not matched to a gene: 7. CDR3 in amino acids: CSARGNGETQYF. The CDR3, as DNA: TGCAGCGCCAGGGGGAATGGGGAGACCCAGTACTTC.

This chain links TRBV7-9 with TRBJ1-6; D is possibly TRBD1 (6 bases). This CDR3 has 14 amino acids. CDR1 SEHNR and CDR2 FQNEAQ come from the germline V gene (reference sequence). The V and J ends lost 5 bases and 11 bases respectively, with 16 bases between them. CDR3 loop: CASSPFEGVPPLHF. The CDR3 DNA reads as TGTGCCAGCAGCCCGTTCGAGGGGGTGCCACCCCTCCACTTT.

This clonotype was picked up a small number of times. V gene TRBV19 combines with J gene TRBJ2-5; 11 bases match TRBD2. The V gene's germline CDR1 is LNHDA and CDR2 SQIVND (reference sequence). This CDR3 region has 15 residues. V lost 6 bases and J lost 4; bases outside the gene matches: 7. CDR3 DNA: TGTGCCAGTAGCCTGGGACTAGCGGATGGAGAGACCCAGTACTTC. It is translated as CASSLGLADGETQYF.

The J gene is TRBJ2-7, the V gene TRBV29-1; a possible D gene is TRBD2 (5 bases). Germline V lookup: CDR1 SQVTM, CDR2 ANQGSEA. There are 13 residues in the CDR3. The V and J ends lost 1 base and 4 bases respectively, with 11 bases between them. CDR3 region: CSVEGFEGYEQYF. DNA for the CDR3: TGCAGCGTTGAAGGGTTTGAGGGATACGAGCAGTACTTC.

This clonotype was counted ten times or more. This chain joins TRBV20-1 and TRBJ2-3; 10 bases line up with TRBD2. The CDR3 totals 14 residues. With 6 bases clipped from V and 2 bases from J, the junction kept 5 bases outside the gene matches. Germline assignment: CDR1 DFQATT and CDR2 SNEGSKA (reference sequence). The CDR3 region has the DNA TGCAGTGCAACTCTAGCGGGGGCCACAGATACGCAGTATTTT. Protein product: CSATLAGATDTQYF.

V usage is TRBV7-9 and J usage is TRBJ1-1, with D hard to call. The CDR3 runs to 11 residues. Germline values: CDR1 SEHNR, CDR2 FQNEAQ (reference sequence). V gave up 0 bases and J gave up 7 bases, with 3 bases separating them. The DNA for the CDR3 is TGTGCCAGCAGCTTAGCTTATGAAGCTTTCTTT. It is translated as CASSLAYEAFF.

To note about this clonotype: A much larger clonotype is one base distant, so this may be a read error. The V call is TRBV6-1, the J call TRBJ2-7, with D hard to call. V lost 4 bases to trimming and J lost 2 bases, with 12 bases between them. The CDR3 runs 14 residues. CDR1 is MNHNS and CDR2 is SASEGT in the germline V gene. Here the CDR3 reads CASSGYRTAYEQYF. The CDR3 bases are TGTGCCAGCAGTGGATATAGGACGGCCTACGAGCAGTACTTC.

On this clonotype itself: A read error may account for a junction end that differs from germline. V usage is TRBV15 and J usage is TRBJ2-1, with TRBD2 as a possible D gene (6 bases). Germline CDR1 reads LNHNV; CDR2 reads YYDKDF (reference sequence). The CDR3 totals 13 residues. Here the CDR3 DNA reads TGTGCCGCCAGCAGCTGGGGGGTCGATGAGCAGTTCTTC. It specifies CAASSWGVDEQFF.

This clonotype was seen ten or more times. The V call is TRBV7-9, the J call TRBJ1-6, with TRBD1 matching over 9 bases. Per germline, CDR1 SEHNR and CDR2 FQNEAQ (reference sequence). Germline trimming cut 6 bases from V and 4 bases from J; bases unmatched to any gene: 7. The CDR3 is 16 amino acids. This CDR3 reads CASSSSGTGYNSPLHF. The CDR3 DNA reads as TGTGCCAGCAGTTCTTCCGGGACAGGGTATAATTCACCCCTCCACTTT.